These T cell receptor beta chains were read from a single sample in a study of PD-1 blockade in classical Hodgkin lymphoma. Profiling relied on immunoSEQ multiplex PCR, and the TCRdb table lists in-frame clones only, not all of them. This sample has roughly 100,000 clones, with around four fifths found just once. The sequences come from peripheral blood mononuclear cells (PBMCs), collected before the fourth cycle of nivolumab. Receptors originate from a human donor with classical Hodgkin lymphoma. The CDR3 runs from the conserved cysteine through the conserved F or W. The D gene is left open where the match is weak. Clone size is not always given. Where it is, it says once, few, many or a class for expanded clones.

cdr3_length: 14
v_call: TRBV6-5
j_call: TRBJ1-2
d_call: .
clone_size: once
cdr3_nt: TGTGCCAGCAGTCAAGGGCCCCTGAACTATGGCTACACCTTC
cdr3_aa: CASSQGPLNYGYTF

cdr3_length: 16
v_call: TRBV7-8
j_call: TRBJ2-1
d_call: TRBD2
clone_size: .
cdr3_nt: TGTGCCAGCAGCTCCCTTAGCGGGAGGGTCGGCAATGAGCAGTTCTTC
cdr3_aa: CASSSLSGRVGNEQFF

cdr3_length: 18
v_call: TRBV4-2
j_call: TRBJ2-7
d_call: .
clone_size: .
cdr3_nt: TGTGCCAGCAGCCAAGCCGAGGTGGTAGGCTTGGTAGGTGAGGAGCAGTACTTC
cdr3_aa: CASSQAEVVGLVGEEQYF

cdr3_length: 14
v_call: TRBV28
j_call: TRBJ2-7
d_call: TRBD2
clone_size: .
cdr3_nt: TGTGCCAGCAGTAGGGGACTAGACTCCTACGAGCAGTACTTC
cdr3_aa: CASSRGLDSYEQYF

cdr3_length: 13
v_call: TRBV2
j_call: TRBJ1-1
d_call: .
clone_size: .
cdr3_nt: TGTGCCAGCAGGTCAGATACGGGCACTGAAGCTTTCTTT
cdr3_aa: CASRSDTGTEAFF

cdr3_length: 15
v_call: TRBV5-1
j_call: TRBJ2-7
d_call: .
clone_size: .
cdr3_nt: TGCGCCAGCAGCTTGGGGGACGGGAGCTCCTACGAGCAGTACTTC
cdr3_aa: CASSLGDGSSYEQYF

cdr3_length: 15
v_call: TRBV7-9
j_call: TRBJ1-2
d_call: .
clone_size: few
cdr3_nt: TGTGCCAGCAGCTTAGTGGAGTCCAGTACCTCTGGCTACACCTTC
cdr3_aa: CASSLVESSTSGYTF

cdr3_length: 15
v_call: TRBV6-1
j_call: TRBJ2-7
d_call: .
clone_size: .
cdr3_nt: TGTGCCAGCAGTGAAGCGCCCAGGGGCCACTACGAGCAGTACTTC
cdr3_aa: CASSEAPRGHYEQYF

cdr3_length: 16
v_call: TRBV5-1
j_call: TRBJ2-3
d_call: TRBD1
clone_size: .
cdr3_nt: TGCGCCAGCAGCGCTGGGGCGGGACAGGGTTGGGATACGCAGTATTTT
cdr3_aa: CASSAGAGQGWDTQYF

cdr3_length: 15
v_call: TRBV5-6
j_call: TRBJ2-5
d_call: TRBD2
clone_size: .
cdr3_nt: TGTGCCAGCAGCTTGACTAGCGGACGCCAAGAGACCCAGTACTTC
cdr3_aa: CASSLTSGRQETQYF

cdr3_length: 14
v_call: TRBV5-1
j_call: TRBJ2-7
d_call: TRBD1
clone_size: .
cdr3_nt: TGCGCCAGCAGCTTACAGACAGGGCGCTACGAGCAGTACTTC
cdr3_aa: CASSLQTGRYEQYF

cdr3_length: 15
v_call: TRBV30
j_call: TRBJ2-7
d_call: TRBD2
clone_size: .
cdr3_nt: TGTGCCTGGAACTCCCCGACTAGCGGGAGTTTTGTGCAGTACTTC
cdr3_aa: CAWNSPTSGSFVQYF

cdr3_length: 17
v_call: TRBV23-1
j_call: TRBJ2-5
d_call: TRBD2
clone_size: .
cdr3_nt: TGCGCCAGCAGTCGGCTAGCGGGCACATCCTACCAAGAGACCCAGTACTTC
cdr3_aa: CASSRLAGTSYQETQYF

cdr3_length: 13
v_call: TRBV6-6
j_call: TRBJ1-2
d_call: TRBD1
clone_size: .
cdr3_nt: TGTGCCAGCAGTTCCAGGGGGCAGTATGGCTACACCTTC
cdr3_aa: CASSSRGQYGYTF

cdr3_length: 15
v_call: TRBV6-5
j_call: TRBJ2-7
d_call: TRBD1
clone_size: few
cdr3_nt: TGTGCCAGCAAATACAGGGGGCTTTTGTCCTACGAGCAGTACTTC
cdr3_aa: CASKYRGLLSYEQYF

cdr3_length: 16
v_call: TRBV4-1
j_call: TRBJ2-3
d_call: TRBD2
clone_size: once
cdr3_nt: TGCGCCAGCAGGCGTAGCGGGGGCCTTAGCACAGATACGCAGTATTTT
cdr3_aa: CASRRSGGLSTDTQYF

cdr3_length: 15
v_call: TRBV11-2
j_call: TRBJ2-7
d_call: .
clone_size: .
cdr3_nt: TGTGCCAGCAGCTTAGTCCCTCAAAGCTCCTACGAGCAGTACTTC
cdr3_aa: CASSLVPQSSYEQYF

cdr3_length: 14
v_call: TRBV6-5
j_call: TRBJ2-7
d_call: TRBD2
clone_size: .
cdr3_nt: TGTGCCAGCAGACGCGCTAGCGGAAACTACGAGCAGTACTTC
cdr3_aa: CASRRASGNYEQYF

cdr3_length: 14
v_call: TRBV11-2
j_call: TRBJ2-4
d_call: .
clone_size: .
cdr3_nt: TGTGCCAGCAGCTTGACGAGAGCCAAAAACATTCAGTACTTC
cdr3_aa: CASSLTRAKNIQYF

cdr3_length: 16
v_call: TRBV5-1
j_call: TRBJ1-5
d_call: .
clone_size: .
cdr3_nt: TGCGCCAGCAGCTTGGACCCCACAGAAGGCCATCAGCCCCAGCATTTT
cdr3_aa: CASSLDPTEGHQPQHF

cdr3_length: 18
v_call: TRBV4-2
j_call: TRBJ2-3
d_call: TRBD1
clone_size: .
cdr3_nt: TGTGCCAGCAGCCAAGTGGGAATAGGGACAGCCTCACGGGATACGCAGTATTTT
cdr3_aa: CASSQVGIGTASRDTQYF

cdr3_length: 15
v_call: TRBV5-5
j_call: TRBJ1-1
d_call: TRBD1
clone_size: .
cdr3_nt: TGTGCCAGCAGCTTGGCCGGGACAGAGAACACTGAAGCTTTCTTT
cdr3_aa: CASSLAGTENTEAFF

cdr3_length: 15
v_call: TRBV9
j_call: TRBJ2-2
d_call: .
clone_size: .
cdr3_nt: TGTGCCAGCAGCGAACGGGCACTGAACACCGGGGAGCTGTTTTTT
cdr3_aa: CASSERALNTGELFF

cdr3_length: 18
v_call: TRBV2
j_call: TRBJ2-5
d_call: TRBD1
clone_size: .
cdr3_nt: TGTGCCAGCTTGGGCATCCAACTTGGGACAGGATATCAAGAGACCCAGTACTTC
cdr3_aa: CASLGIQLGTGYQETQYF

cdr3_length: 16
v_call: TRBV4-3
j_call: TRBJ2-2
d_call: TRBD1
clone_size: .
cdr3_nt: TGCGCCAGCAGCCAAGATGGGACAGGGTGGACCGGGGAGCTGTTTTTT
cdr3_aa: CASSQDGTGWTGELFF

cdr3_length: 17
v_call: TRBV19
j_call: TRBJ1-1
d_call: .
clone_size: .
cdr3_nt: TGTGCCAGTAGTATAGATTGGACCGATTATATGAACACTGAAGCTTTCTTT
cdr3_aa: CASSIDWTDYMNTEAFF

cdr3_length: 15
v_call: TRBV6-5
j_call: TRBJ2-3
d_call: TRBD2
clone_size: .
cdr3_nt: TGTGCCAGCAGGGAAAGACTAGCGGGGGTGGATACGCAGTATTTT
cdr3_aa: CASRERLAGVDTQYF

cdr3_length: 16
v_call: TRBV7-6
j_call: TRBJ2-2
d_call: .
clone_size: few
cdr3_nt: TGTGCCAGCAGCTTACAGGGGGGCCAGAACACCGGGGAGCTGTTTTTT
cdr3_aa: CASSLQGGQNTGELFF

cdr3_length: 15
v_call: TRBV18
j_call: TRBJ2-1
d_call: .
clone_size: .
cdr3_nt: TGTGCCAGCTCACCAGAGAGGGTCTCCTACAATGAGCAGTTCTTC
cdr3_aa: CASSPERVSYNEQFF

cdr3_length: 15
v_call: TRBV4-3
j_call: TRBJ1-4
d_call: .
clone_size: .
cdr3_nt: TGCGCCAGCAGCCAAGATGGGCGGCCTAATGAAAAACTGTTTTTT
cdr3_aa: CASSQDGRPNEKLFF

cdr3_length: 15
v_call: TRBV6-4
j_call: TRBJ1-1
d_call: .
clone_size: .
cdr3_nt: TGTGCCAGCAGTGAAGAGTGGGGTATGAACACTGAAGCTTTCTTT
cdr3_aa: CASSEEWGMNTEAFF

cdr3_length: 11
v_call: TRBV25-1
j_call: TRBJ2-7
d_call: .
clone_size: .
cdr3_nt: TGTGCCAGCAGTGGGCATTTCGAGCAGTACTTC
cdr3_aa: CASSGHFEQYF

cdr3_length: 16
v_call: TRBV7-9
j_call: TRBJ2-7
d_call: TRBD1
clone_size: .
cdr3_nt: TGTGCCAGCAGGGCCGGACAGGCGAGTATGGCCTACGAGCAGTACTTC
cdr3_aa: CASRAGQASMAYEQYF

cdr3_length: 13
v_call: TRBV19
j_call: TRBJ1-1
d_call: TRBD1
clone_size: .
cdr3_nt: TGTGCCAGTAGTTCAAGACAGGGCGGTGAAGCTTTCTTT
cdr3_aa: CASSSRQGGEAFF

cdr3_length: 12
v_call: TRBV5-1
j_call: TRBJ1-1
d_call: .
clone_size: .
cdr3_nt: TGCGCCAGCAGTAGAACCGGCCAGGGAGCTTTCTTT
cdr3_aa: CASSRTGQGAFF

cdr3_length: 17
v_call: TRBV7-2
j_call: TRBJ2-3
d_call: TRBD2
clone_size: .
cdr3_nt: TGTGCCAGCAGCTTACTCGGCGGGAGGGTTGGGCGAGATACGCAGTATTTT
cdr3_aa: CASSLLGGRVGRDTQYF

cdr3_length: 15
v_call: TRBV18
j_call: TRBJ1-2
d_call: .
clone_size: .
cdr3_nt: TGTGCCAGCTCACCACCGTTAGCACGGAACTATGGCTACACCTTC
cdr3_aa: CASSPPLARNYGYTF

cdr3_length: 15
v_call: TRBV7-3
j_call: TRBJ2-2
d_call: TRBD2
clone_size: .
cdr3_nt: TGTGCCAGCAGCAAAGGGGTAGCGGGAGCTGGGGAGCTGTTTTTT
cdr3_aa: CASSKGVAGAGELFF

cdr3_length: 16
v_call: TRBV5-1
j_call: TRBJ2-3
d_call: .
clone_size: once
cdr3_nt: TGCGCCAGCAGCTTGTTCGCTAGAGGGAGCACAGATACGCAGTATTTT
cdr3_aa: CASSLFARGSTDTQYF

cdr3_length: 14
v_call: TRBV25-1
j_call: TRBJ1-1
d_call: TRBD1
clone_size: many
cdr3_nt: TGTGCCAGCAGTGAATTGGGGACAGGGCTTGAAGCTTTCTTT
cdr3_aa: CASSELGTGLEAFF

cdr3_length: 14
v_call: TRBV6-1
j_call: TRBJ2-2
d_call: .
clone_size: .
cdr3_nt: TGTGCCAGCAGTGACTTTCTTATCACCGGGGAGCTGTTTTTT
cdr3_aa: CASSDFLITGELFF

cdr3_length: 15
v_call: TRBV7-2
j_call: TRBJ1-4
d_call: TRBD1
clone_size: .
cdr3_nt: TGTGCCAGCAGCTTCACAGGACAGGGGAATGAAAAACTGTTTTTT
cdr3_aa: CASSFTGQGNEKLFF

cdr3_length: 13
v_call: TRBV28
j_call: TRBJ1-1
d_call: TRBD1
clone_size: .
cdr3_nt: TGTGCCAGGGGCAGGGGGCATAACACTGAAGCTTTCTTT
cdr3_aa: CARGRGHNTEAFF

cdr3_length: 13
v_call: TRBV10-3
j_call: TRBJ2-7
d_call: TRBD1
clone_size: .
cdr3_nt: TGTGCCGTTCGACAGGGAAACTTATACGAGCAGTACTTC
cdr3_aa: CAVRQGNLYEQYF

cdr3_length: 13
v_call: TRBV6-6
j_call: TRBJ2-2
d_call: TRBD1
clone_size: .
cdr3_nt: TGTGCCAGCAGTTGGCAGGGGGCCGGGGAGCTGTTTTTT
cdr3_aa: CASSWQGAGELFF

cdr3_length: 14
v_call: TRBV2
j_call: TRBJ1-2
d_call: .
clone_size: .
cdr3_nt: TGTGCCAGCAGTGAAAATACAGGGCTCTATGGCTACACCTTC
cdr3_aa: CASSENTGLYGYTF

cdr3_length: 14
v_call: TRBV6-4
j_call: TRBJ2-3
d_call: TRBD2
clone_size: few
cdr3_nt: TGTGCCAGCAGTGAAACGGGGGGGTCAGATACGCAGTATTTT
cdr3_aa: CASSETGGSDTQYF

cdr3_length: 15
v_call: TRBV10-3
j_call: TRBJ1-1
d_call: .
clone_size: .
cdr3_nt: TGTGCCATCAGTGAGTTTGGGCACTCGAACACTGAAGCTTTCTTT
cdr3_aa: CAISEFGHSNTEAFF

cdr3_length: 15
v_call: TRBV6-5
j_call: TRBJ1-2
d_call: .
clone_size: .
cdr3_nt: TGTGCCAGCAGTTACTCGTTCGGAGCTAACTATGGCTACACCTTC
cdr3_aa: CASSYSFGANYGYTF

cdr3_length: 13
v_call: TRBV19
j_call: TRBJ2-7
d_call: TRBD1
clone_size: .
cdr3_nt: TGTGCCAGTAGGGGGACAGGGTCCTACGAGCAGTACTTC
cdr3_aa: CASRGTGSYEQYF

cdr3_length: 15
v_call: TRBV18
j_call: TRBJ2-7
d_call: .
clone_size: .
cdr3_nt: TGTGCCAGCTCACCACCGGCCAGCGCAAACTACGAGCAGTACTTC
cdr3_aa: CASSPPASANYEQYF

cdr3_length: 15
v_call: TRBV28
j_call: TRBJ2-3
d_call: .
clone_size: .
cdr3_nt: TGTGCCAGCAGCCGCCCCTCAGGGGGACTAGATACGCAGTATTTT
cdr3_aa: CASSRPSGGLDTQYF